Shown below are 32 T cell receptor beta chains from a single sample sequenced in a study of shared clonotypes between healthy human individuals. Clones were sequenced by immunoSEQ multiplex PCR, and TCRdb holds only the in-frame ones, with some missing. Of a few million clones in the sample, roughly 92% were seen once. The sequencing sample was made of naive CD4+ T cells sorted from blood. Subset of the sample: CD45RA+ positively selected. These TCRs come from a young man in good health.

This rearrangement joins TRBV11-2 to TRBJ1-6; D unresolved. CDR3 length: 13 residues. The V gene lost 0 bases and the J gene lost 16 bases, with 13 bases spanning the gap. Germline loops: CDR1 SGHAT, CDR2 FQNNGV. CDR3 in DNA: TGTGCCAGCAGCTTAGATTATCCCCCTTTACTCCACTTT. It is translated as CASSLDYPPLLHF.

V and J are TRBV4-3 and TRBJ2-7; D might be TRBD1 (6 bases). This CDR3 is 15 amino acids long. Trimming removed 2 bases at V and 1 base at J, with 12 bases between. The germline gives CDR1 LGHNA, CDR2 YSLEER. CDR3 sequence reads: CASSQSSQGSYEQYF. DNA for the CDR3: TGCGCCAGCAGCCAATCTAGTCAGGGGTCCTACGAGCAGTACTTC.

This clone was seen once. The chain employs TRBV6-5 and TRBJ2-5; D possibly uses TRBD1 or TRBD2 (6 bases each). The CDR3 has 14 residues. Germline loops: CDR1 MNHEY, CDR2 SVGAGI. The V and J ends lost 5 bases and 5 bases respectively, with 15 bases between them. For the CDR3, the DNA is TGTGCCAGCAGTGCGACTTGGGGGGCTGAGACCCAGTACTTC. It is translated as CASSATWGAETQYF.

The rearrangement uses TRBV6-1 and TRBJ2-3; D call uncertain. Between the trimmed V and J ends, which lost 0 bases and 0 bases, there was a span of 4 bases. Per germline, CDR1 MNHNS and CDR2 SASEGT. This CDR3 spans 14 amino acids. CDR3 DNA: TGTGCCAGCAGTGAAGCCCCCAGCACAGATACGCAGTATTTT. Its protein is CASSEAPSTDTQYF.

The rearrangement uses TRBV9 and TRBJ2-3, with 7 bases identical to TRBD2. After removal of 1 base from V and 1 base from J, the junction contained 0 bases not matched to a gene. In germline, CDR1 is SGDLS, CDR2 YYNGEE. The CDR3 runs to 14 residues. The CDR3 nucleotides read TGTGCCAGCAGCGTACGGGGGGGCACAGATACGCAGTATTTT. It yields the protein CASSVRGGTDTQYF.

CDR3 nucleotide sequence: TGTGCCAGCAGCGTGAATCCGGGACAGGGTAATTCACCCCTCCACTTT. This codes for CASSVNPGQGNSPLHF. J is TRBJ1-6 and V is TRBV9, with TRBD1 identical over 9 bases. Trimming cost V 2 bases and J 6 bases; bases outside gene matches: 6. CDR1 and CDR2 from the germline V gene are SGDLS and YYNGEE. This CDR3 has 16 amino acids.

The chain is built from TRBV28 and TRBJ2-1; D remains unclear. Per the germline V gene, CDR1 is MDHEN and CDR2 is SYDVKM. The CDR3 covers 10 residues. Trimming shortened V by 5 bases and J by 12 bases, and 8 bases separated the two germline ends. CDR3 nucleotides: TGTGCCAGCAGTGATTTGGCGCAGTTCTTC. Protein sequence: CASSDLAQFF.

CDR3 sequence (DNA): TGTGCCAGCAGCCCAGGGGACCTGAACACCGGGGAGCTGTTTTTT. It encodes CASSPGDLNTGELFF. The V call is TRBV5-4, the J call TRBJ2-2; maybe TRBD1 (6 bases). The CDR3 sequence is 15 residues long. The germline V gene has CDR1 SGHNT and CDR2 YYREEE (reference sequence). V was trimmed by 4 bases and J by 1 base, leaving 11 bases between them.

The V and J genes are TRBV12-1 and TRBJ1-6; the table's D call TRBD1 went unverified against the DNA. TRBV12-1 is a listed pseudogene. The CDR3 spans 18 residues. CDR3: CASSLRTGSSSYNSPLHF. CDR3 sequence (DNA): TGTGCCAGCAGCCTGAGGACAGGGAGTAGCTCCTATAATTCACCCCTCCACTTT.

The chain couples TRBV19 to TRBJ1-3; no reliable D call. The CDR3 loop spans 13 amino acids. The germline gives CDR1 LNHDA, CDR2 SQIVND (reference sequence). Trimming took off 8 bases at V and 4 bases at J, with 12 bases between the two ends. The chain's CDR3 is CASRTIYGNTIYF. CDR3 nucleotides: TGTGCCAGTCGAACCATCTACGGAAACACCATATATTTT. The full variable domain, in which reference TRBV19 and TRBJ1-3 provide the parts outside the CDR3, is DGGITQSPKYLFRKEGQNVTLSCEQNLNHDAMYWYRQDPGQGLRLIYYSQIVNDFQKGDIAEGYSVSREKKESFPLTVTSAQKNPTAFYLCASRTIYGNTIYFGEGSWLTVV.

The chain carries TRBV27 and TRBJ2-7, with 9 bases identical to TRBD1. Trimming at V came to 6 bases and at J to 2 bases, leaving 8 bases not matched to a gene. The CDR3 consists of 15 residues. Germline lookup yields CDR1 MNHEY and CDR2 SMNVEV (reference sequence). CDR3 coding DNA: TGTGCCAGCAGGTTAGCCGGGACAGGGCCCTACGAGCAGTACTTC. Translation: CASRLAGTGPYEQYF.

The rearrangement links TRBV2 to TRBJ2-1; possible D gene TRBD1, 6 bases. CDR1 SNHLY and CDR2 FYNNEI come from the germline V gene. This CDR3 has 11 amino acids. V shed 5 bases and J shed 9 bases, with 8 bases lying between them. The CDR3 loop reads CASSSTGEQFF. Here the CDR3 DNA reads TGTGCCAGCAGTTCGACAGGTGAGCAGTTCTTC.

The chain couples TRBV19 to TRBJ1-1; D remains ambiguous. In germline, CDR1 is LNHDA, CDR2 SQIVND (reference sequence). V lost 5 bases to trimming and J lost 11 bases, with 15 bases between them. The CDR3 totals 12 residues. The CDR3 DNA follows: TGTGCCAGTAGTCGAGGACGGTCCAGGGCTTTCTTT. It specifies CASSRGRSRAFF.

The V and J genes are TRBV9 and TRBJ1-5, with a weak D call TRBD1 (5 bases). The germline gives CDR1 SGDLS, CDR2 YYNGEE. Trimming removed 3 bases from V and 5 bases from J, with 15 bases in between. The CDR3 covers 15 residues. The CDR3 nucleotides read TGTGCCAGCAGCGCAGGTGGGGGGGAGTATCAGCCCCAGCATTTT. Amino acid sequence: CASSAGGGEYQPQHF.

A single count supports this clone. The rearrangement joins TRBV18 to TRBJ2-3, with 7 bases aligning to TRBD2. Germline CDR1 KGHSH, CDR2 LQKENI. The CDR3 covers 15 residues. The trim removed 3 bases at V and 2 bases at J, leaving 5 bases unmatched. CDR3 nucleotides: TGTGCCAGCTCACCTCTCAGCGGGGTCACAGATACGCAGTATTTT. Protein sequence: CASSPLSGVTDTQYF.

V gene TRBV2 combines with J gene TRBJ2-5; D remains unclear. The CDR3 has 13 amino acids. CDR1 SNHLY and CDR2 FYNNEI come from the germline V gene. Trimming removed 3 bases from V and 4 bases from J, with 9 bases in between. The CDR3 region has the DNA TGTGCCAGCAGTGATAGCCTCGGAGAGACCCAGTACTTC. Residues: CASSDSLGETQYF.

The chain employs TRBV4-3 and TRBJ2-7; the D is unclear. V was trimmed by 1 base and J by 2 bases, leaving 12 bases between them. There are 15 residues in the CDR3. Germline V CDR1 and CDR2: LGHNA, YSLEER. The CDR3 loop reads CASSQVTVGAYEQYF. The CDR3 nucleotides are TGCGCCAGCAGCCAAGTAACGGTTGGTGCCTACGAGCAGTACTTC.

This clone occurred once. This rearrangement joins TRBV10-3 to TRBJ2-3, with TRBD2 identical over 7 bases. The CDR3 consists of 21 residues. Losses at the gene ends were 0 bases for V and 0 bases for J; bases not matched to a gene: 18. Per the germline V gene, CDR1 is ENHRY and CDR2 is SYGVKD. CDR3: CAISESGVSGSPTSSTDTQYF. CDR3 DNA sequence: TGTGCCATCAGTGAGTCTGGGGTTAGCGGGTCACCGACCTCTAGCACAGATACGCAGTATTTT.

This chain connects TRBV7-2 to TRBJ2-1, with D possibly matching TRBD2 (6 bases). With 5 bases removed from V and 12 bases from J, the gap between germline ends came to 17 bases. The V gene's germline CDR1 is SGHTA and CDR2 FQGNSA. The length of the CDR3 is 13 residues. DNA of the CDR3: TGTGCCAGCAGCGGAGGGCGGGCCGGCGGGCAGTTCTTC. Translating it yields CASSGGRAGGQFF.

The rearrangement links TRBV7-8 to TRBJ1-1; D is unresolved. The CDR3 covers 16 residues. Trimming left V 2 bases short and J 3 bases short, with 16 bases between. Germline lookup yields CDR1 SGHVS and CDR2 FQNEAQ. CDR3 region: CASSLRVTFRDTEAFF. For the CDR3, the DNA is TGTGCCAGCAGCTTAAGGGTCACCTTTCGGGACACTGAAGCTTTCTTT.

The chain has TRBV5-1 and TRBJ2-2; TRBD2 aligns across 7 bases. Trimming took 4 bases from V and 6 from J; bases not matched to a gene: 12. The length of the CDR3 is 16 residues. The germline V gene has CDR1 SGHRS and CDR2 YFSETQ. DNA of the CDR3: TGCGCCAGCAGCCCCGGACGGGGGGAGGAAGCCGGGGAGCTGTTTTTT. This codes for CASSPGRGEEAGELFF.

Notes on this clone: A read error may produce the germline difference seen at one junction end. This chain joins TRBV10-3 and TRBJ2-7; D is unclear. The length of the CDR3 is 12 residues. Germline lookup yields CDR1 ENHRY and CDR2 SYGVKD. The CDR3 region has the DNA TGTGCCATCAGTGAGTCATCTGGCAGATTGAACTTC. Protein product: CAISESSGRLNF.

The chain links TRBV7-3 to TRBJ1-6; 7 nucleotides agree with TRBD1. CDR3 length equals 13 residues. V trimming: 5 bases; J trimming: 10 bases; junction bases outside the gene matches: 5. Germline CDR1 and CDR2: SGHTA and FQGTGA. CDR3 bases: TGTGCCAGCAGCACCACAGGGGACTCACCCCTCCACTTT. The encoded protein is CASSTTGDSPLHF.

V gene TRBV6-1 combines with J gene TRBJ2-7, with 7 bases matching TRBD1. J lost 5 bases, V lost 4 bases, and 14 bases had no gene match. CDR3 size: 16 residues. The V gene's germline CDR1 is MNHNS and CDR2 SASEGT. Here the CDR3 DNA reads TGTGCCAGCAGTGGTCCCACAGGGGCCCAGACCCACGAGCAGTACTTC. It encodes CASSGPTGAQTHEQYF.

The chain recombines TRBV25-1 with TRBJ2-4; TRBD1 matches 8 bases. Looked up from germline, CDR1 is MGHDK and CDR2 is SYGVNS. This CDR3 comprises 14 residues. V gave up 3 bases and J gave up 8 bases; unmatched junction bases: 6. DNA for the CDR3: TGTGCCAGCAGTGAGCGTGCACAGGGGGACATTCAGTACTTC. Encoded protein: CASSERAQGDIQYF. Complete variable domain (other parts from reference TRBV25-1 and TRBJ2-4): EADIYQTPRYLVIGTGKKITLECSQTMGHDKMYWYQQDPGMELHLIHYSYGVNSTEKGDLSSESTVSRIRTEHFPLTLESARPSHTSQYLCASSERAQGDIQYFGAGTRLSVL.

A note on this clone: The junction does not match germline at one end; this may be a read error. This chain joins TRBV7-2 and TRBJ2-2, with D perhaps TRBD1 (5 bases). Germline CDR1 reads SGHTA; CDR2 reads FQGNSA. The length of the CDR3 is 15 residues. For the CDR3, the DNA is TGTGCCAGCAGCTCTGCCAGGTCTGGGGCCGGTGAGCTGTTTTTT. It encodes CASSSARSGAGELFF.

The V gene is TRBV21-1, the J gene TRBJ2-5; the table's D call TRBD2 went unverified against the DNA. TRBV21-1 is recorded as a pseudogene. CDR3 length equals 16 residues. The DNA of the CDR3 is TGTGCCAGCAGCGCACGCTCTATCCCCCCCGAAGAGACCCAGTACTTC. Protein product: CASSARSIPPEETQYF.

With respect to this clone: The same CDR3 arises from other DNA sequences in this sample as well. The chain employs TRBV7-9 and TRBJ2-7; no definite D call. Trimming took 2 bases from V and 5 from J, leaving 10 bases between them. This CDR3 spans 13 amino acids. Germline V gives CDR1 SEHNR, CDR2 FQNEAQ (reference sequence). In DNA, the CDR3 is TGTGCCAGCAGCTTAAGTGGATCCCACGAGCAGTACTTC. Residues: CASSLSGSHEQYF.

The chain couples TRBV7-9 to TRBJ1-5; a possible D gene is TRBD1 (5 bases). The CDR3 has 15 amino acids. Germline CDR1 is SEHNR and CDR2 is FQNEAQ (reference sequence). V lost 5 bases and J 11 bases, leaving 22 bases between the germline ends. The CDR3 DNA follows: TGTGCCAGCAGCCAAGAGACGGACCGGCAAGGGGCCCAGCATTTT. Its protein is CASSQETDRQGAQHF. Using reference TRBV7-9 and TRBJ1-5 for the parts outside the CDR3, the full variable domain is DTGVSQNPRHKITKRGQNVTFRCDPISEHNRLYWYRQTLGQGPEFLTYFQNEAQLEKSRLLSDRFSAERPKGSFSTLEIQRTEQGDSAMYLCASSQETDRQGAQHFGDGTRLSIL.

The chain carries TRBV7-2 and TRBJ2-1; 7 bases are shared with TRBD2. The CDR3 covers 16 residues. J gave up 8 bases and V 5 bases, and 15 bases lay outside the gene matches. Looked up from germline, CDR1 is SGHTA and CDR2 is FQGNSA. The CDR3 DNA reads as TGTGCCAGCAGCCCCCCTGGGGCGGGAGTATGGGATGAGCAGTTCTTC. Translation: CASSPPGAGVWDEQFF.

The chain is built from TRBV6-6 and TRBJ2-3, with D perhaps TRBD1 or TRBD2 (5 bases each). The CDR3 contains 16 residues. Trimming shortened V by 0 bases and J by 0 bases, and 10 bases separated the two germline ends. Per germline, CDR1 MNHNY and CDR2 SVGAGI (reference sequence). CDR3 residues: CASSYSLGASTDTQYF. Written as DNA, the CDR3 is TGTGCCAGCAGTTACTCGCTCGGGGCTAGCACAGATACGCAGTATTTT.

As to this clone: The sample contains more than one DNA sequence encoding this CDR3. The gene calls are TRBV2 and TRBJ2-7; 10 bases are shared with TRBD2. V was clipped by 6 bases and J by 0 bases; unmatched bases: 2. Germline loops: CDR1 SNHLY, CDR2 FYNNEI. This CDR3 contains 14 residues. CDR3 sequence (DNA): TGTGCCAGCAGGTCTAGCGGGAGCTCCTACGAGCAGTACTTC. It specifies CASRSSGSSYEQYF.